The next 20 T cell receptor beta chains were all read from a single sample in a study of vaccination effects on CD4 cells after COVID-19 (dated 2022 in TCRdb). To identify antigen-specific CD4+ T cell clonotypes by their expansion, the ViraFEST assay first stimulated PBMC with viral peptide pools and then applied TCR sequencing. After 10 to 11 days of culture, CD4+ T cells were isolated with the EasySep CD4+ T cell isolation kit. Each participant received two doses of an mRNA SARS-CoV-2 vaccine, either BNT162b2 or mRNA-1273. The library was produced with the immunoSEQ multiplex PCR assay. As stored in TCRdb, this immuneACCESS dataset retains in-frame rearrangements with V and J assigned. A fraction of the clones does not appear; measured against another copy, unresolved V genes explain less than half of the discrepancy, and the remainder lacks a known reason. This sample gives tens of thousands of clones in total; roughly 79% of them show up just once. Of the sample, less than 2% falls within the top ten clones.

The antigens for these receptors are not known. Sequenced here: CD4+ T cells from PBMCs cultured with HCoV-NL63 spike peptides, sampled after COVID-19 vaccination. This specimen's cell subset or site label, per the study, means: HCoV-NL63 spike overlapping peptide pool stimulation. These receptors were collected from a human donor who received a COVID-19 vaccine. Some clones in this sample may be carry-over from other donors' samples.

J is TRBJ1-2 and V is TRBV7-9; 8 positions match TRBD1. The germline V gene has CDR1 SEHNR and CDR2 FQNEAQ (reference sequence). V lost 4 bases, J lost 6 bases, and 4 bases stayed unmatched. CDR3 length: 13 residues. The CDR3 protein is CASSSTGGNGYTF. The CDR3 coding sequence is TGTGCCAGCAGCTCCACAGGGGGGAATGGCTACACCTTC.

The chain recombines TRBV10-2 with TRBJ1-2; D may be TRBD1 (5 bases). The V gene's germline CDR1 is WSHSY and CDR2 SAAADI. The CDR3 spans 13 residues. V dropped 3 bases and J dropped 4 bases, with 9 bases sitting between them. The CDR3 DNA is TGCGCCAGCAGTGACACAGGATCCTATGGCTACACCTTC. It is translated as CASSDTGSYGYTF.

The chain employs TRBV10-2 and TRBJ1-1; D remains unclear. This CDR3 is built from 14 residues. Germline V gene data show CDR1 as WSHSY and CDR2 as SAAADI. V lost 0 bases, J lost 4 bases, and 9 bases lay in between. DNA for the CDR3: TGCGCCAGCAGTGAGTCAGGCAGGATCACTGAAGCTTTCTTT. Its translation is CASSESGRITEAFF.

The rearrangement uses TRBV5-1 and TRBJ2-3; no clear D. Trimming pared 0 bases from V and 3 bases from J, leaving 8 bases between. CDR1 is SGHRS, CDR2 YFSETQ, per germline. This CDR3 has 14 residues. CDR3 DNA: TGCGCCAGCAGCTTGGGCCCCGGGACAGATACGCAGTATTTT. Amino acid sequence: CASSLGPGTDTQYF.

The V call is TRBV19, the J call TRBJ1-4, with a possible D match to TRBD1 (5 bases). Trimming shortened V by 5 bases and J by 2 bases, and 18 bases separated the two germline ends. This CDR3 spans 17 amino acids. The germline V gene encodes CDR1 LNHDA and CDR2 SQIVND (reference sequence). The DNA for the CDR3 is TGTGCCAGTAGTTCCCTCCCGATTTGGGGCACTAATGAAAAACTGTTTTTT. Protein sequence: CASSSLPIWGTNEKLFF.

The rearrangement uses TRBV10-2 and TRBJ1-1; maybe TRBD1 (6 bases). V lost 8 bases and J lost 1, with 17 bases in between. The CDR3 has 15 amino acids. Germline V gene data show CDR1 as WSHSY and CDR2 as SAAADI. In DNA form, the CDR3 reads TGCGCCAGCTTTCTACACGGGGGGGCGAACACTGAAGCTTTCTTT. Translated: CASFLHGGANTEAFF.

The gene calls are TRBV28 and TRBJ2-1, with a tentative D call TRBD2 (6 bases). The CDR3 is made up of 16 amino acids. Germline V CDR1 and CDR2: MDHEN, SYDVKM. Trimming pared 6 bases from V and 5 bases from J, leaving 20 bases between. CDR3 sequence: CASRSNGLSYNNEQFF. For the CDR3, the DNA is TGTGCCAGCAGGTCGAACGGACTAAGCTATAACAATGAGCAGTTCTTC. The full variable domain, completed using reference TRBV28 and TRBJ2-1, is DVKVTQSSRYLVKRTGEKVFLECVQDMDHENMFWYRQDPGLGLRLIYFSYDVKMKEKGDIPEGYSVSREKKERFSLILESASTNQTSMYLCASRSNGLSYNNEQFFGPGTRLTVL.

This chain uses TRBV15 with TRBJ1-4; no clear D. This CDR3 has 13 amino acids. Germline V lookup: CDR1 LNHNV, CDR2 YYDKDF (reference sequence). V was shortened by 1 base and J by 3 bases, with 3 bases between the two germline ends. The CDR3 spells CATSRGPNEKLFF. The CDR3 bases are TGTGCCACCAGCAGAGGGCCTAATGAAAAACTGTTTTTT.

J is TRBJ1-2 and V is TRBV4-1; D possibly corresponds to TRBD1 (5 bases). The length of the CDR3 is 17 residues. The germline V gene encodes CDR1 MGHRA and CDR2 YSYEKL. Trimming shortened V by 1 base and J by 2 bases, and 17 bases separated the two germline ends. The chain's CDR3 is CASSQGQRVVGNYGYTF. CDR3 nucleotides: TGCGCCAGCAGCCAAGGACAGCGAGTCGTGGGGAACTATGGCTACACCTTC.

The gene calls are TRBV5-1 and TRBJ2-7; 7 bases match TRBD1. This CDR3 is 13 amino acids long. J lost 0 bases, V lost 7 bases, and 4 bases had no gene match. The germline CDR1 and CDR2 sequences are SGHRS and YFSETQ. CDR3 coding DNA: TGCGCCAGCGCGAGGGACAGCTCCTACGAGCAGTACGTC. This codes for CASARDSSYEQYV.

The rearrangement joins TRBV5-4 to TRBJ2-3; D is possibly TRBD2 (6 bases). Looked up from germline, CDR1 is SGHNT and CDR2 is YYREEE (reference sequence). Deletions cut 3 bases from V and 4 bases from J, with 15 bases between. The CDR3 has 15 residues. Here the CDR3 reads CASSWKGGRSDTQYF. The CDR3 region has the DNA TGTGCCAGCAGCTGGAAGGGAGGCCGTTCAGATACGCAGTATTTT.

The genes are TRBV30 and TRBJ2-7; TRBD1 agrees at 7 bases. With V trimmed by 7 bases and J by 1 base, 16 bases remained unmatched. The CDR3 sequence is 16 residues long. Germline V lookup: CDR1 GTSNPN, CDR2 SVGIG (reference sequence). The CDR3 sequence is CAYPINRGRRSYEQYV. Here the CDR3 DNA reads TGTGCCTACCCCATAAATAGGGGGCGCCGGTCCTACGAGCAGTACGTC.

The chain is built from TRBV18 and TRBJ1-4; D gene unclear. CDR1 KGHSH and CDR2 LQKENI come from the germline V gene. The CDR3 has 15 residues. The germline V and J ends were trimmed by 4 bases and 7 bases, with 16 bases remaining between them. CDR3 bases: TGTGCCAGCTCACGCACCCCTACGGAGGGTGAAAAACTGTTTTTT. Its translation is CASSRTPTEGEKLFF.

V and J are TRBV6-5 and TRBJ2-5; TRBD2 matches 11 bases. The germline V gene has CDR1 MNHEY and CDR2 SVGAGI. V shed 5 bases and J 4 bases; nucleotides not matched to a gene: 3. The CDR3 is 14 residues long. The CDR3 DNA reads TGTGCCAGCAGTATGGGACTAGCGGTAGAGACCCAGTACTTC. Translated: CASSMGLAVETQYF.

The chain is built from TRBV5-1 and TRBJ1-1, with D maybe TRBD1 (5 bases). CDR1 SGHRS and CDR2 YFSETQ come from the germline V gene. V lost 1 base and J 1 base, leaving 14 bases between the germline ends. This CDR3 has 16 amino acids. This CDR3 is CASSLLQAAGNTEAFF. In DNA, the CDR3 is TGCGCCAGCAGCTTGTTACAGGCCGCGGGGAACACTGAAGCTTTCTTT. Full variable domain (outside the CDR3, taken from reference TRBV5-1 and TRBJ1-1): KAGVTQTPRYLIKTRGQQVTLSCSPISGHRSVSWYQQTPGQGLQFLFEYFSETQRNKGNFPGRFSGRQFSNSRSEMNVSTLELGDSALYLCASSLLQAAGNTEAFFGQGTRLTVV.

The chain carries TRBV5-1 and TRBJ1-1, with D maybe TRBD1 (5 bases). The length of the CDR3 is 12 residues. Trimming shortened V by 0 bases and J by 10 bases, and 10 bases separated the two germline ends. Germline V gene data show CDR1 as SGHRS and CDR2 as YFSETQ. CDR3 in amino acids: CASSLDGGGAFF. CDR3 in DNA: TGCGCCAGCAGCTTGGACGGTGGGGGAGCTTTCTTT.

This sequence joins TRBV4-3 and TRBJ1-2; D not resolved. The CDR3 runs to 16 residues. Per germline, CDR1 LGHNA and CDR2 YSLEER. The V gene lost 3 bases and the J gene lost 2 bases, with 16 bases spanning the gap. The CDR3 protein is CASSQSLLGSNYGYTF. CDR3 nucleotide sequence: TGCGCCAGCAGCCAGAGTCTGTTGGGCAGCAACTATGGCTACACCTTC.

The chain links TRBV5-1 to TRBJ2-2; D remains ambiguous. This CDR3 has 14 amino acids. V shed 4 bases and J shed 4 bases, with 11 bases lying between them. Germline loops: CDR1 SGHRS, CDR2 YFSETQ. This CDR3 reads CASSLGAGTGELFF. The CDR3 nucleotides are TGCGCCAGCAGCCTTGGTGCAGGCACCGGGGAGCTGTTTTTT.

This clone was picked up a small number of times. The CDR3 bases are TGTGCCAGCTCACCAGCTCTACCAACCTACAATGAGCAGTTCTTC. Translating it yields CASSPALPTYNEQFF. The rearrangement joins TRBV18 to TRBJ2-1; D uncertain. V was clipped by 2 bases and J by 2 bases, with 10 bases between them. The CDR3 is 15 residues long. Looked up from germline, CDR1 is KGHSH and CDR2 is LQKENI.

The chain carries TRBV27 and TRBJ1-6, with 9 nucleotides matching TRBD1. The CDR3 extends over 14 amino acids. Germline V gene lookup returns CDR1 MNHEY and CDR2 SMNVEV (reference sequence). V lost 6 bases and J lost 9; bases outside the gene matches: 6. The CDR3 loop reads CASSPDRGGSPLHF. In DNA, the CDR3 is TGTGCCAGCAGCCCCGACAGGGGGGGTTCACCCCTCCACTTT.